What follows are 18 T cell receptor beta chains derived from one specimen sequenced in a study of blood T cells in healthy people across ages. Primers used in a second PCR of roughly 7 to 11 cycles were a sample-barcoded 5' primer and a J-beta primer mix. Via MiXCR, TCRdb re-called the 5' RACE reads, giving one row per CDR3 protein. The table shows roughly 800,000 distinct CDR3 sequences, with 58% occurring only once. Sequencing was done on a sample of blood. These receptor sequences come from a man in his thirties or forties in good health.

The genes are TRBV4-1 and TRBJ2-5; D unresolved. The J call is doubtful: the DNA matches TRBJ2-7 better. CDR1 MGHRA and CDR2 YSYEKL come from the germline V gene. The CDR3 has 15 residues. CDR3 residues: CASSQDIGLSDEQYF. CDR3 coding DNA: TGCGCCAGCAGCCAAGATATAGGGCTCTCGGACGAGCAGTACTTC.

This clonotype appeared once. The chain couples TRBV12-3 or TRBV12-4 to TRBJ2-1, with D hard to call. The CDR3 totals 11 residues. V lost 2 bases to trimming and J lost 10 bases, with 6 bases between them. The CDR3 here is CASSLNQEQFF. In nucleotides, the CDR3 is TGTGCCAGCAGTTTAAATCAGGAGCAGTTCTTC.

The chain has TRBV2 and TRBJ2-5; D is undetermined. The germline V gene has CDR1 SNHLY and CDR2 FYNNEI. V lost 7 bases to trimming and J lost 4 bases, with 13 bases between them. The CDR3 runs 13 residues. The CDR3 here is CASKGSGPETQYF. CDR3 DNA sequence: TGTGCCAGCAAGGGCTCCGGGCCAGAGACCCAGTACTTC.

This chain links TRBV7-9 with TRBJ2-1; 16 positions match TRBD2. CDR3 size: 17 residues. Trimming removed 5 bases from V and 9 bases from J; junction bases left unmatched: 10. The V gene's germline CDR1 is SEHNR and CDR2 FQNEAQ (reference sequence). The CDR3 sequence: CASSLPGTSGRAREQFF. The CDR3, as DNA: TGTGCCAGCAGCCTCCCCGGGACTAGCGGGAGGGCCCGTGAGCAGTTCTTC.

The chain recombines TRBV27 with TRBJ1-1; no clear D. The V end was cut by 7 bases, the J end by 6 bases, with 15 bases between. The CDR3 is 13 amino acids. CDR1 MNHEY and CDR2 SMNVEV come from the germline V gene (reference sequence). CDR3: CASTDWDGAEAFF. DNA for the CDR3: TGTGCCAGCACGGACTGGGATGGGGCTGAAGCTTTCTTT.

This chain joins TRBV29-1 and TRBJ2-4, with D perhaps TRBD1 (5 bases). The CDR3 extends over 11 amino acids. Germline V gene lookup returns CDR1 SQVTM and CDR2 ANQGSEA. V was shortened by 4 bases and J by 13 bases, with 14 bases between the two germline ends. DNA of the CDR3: TGCAGCGTTGCTGTGGACACCCAGCAGTACTTC. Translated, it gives CSVAVDTQQYF.

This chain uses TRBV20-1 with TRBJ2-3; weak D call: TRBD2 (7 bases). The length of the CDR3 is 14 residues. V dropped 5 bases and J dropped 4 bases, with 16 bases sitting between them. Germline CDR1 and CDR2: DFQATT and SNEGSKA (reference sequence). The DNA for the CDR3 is TGCAGTGCTTCTGGACTAGGGACATCAGATACGCAGTATTTT. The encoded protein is CSASGLGTSDTQYF.

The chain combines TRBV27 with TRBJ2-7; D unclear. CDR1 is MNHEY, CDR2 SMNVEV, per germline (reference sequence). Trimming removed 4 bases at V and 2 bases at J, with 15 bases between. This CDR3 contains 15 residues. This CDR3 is CASSWNSDLTYEQYF. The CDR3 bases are TGTGCCAGCAGTTGGAACAGCGACTTAACCTACGAGCAGTACTTC.

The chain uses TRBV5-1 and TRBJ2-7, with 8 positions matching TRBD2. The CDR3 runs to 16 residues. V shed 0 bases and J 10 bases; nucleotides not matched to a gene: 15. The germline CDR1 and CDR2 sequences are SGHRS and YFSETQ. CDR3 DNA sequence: TGCGCCAGCAGCTTGGGTCTAGCGGGCTCCCAGACGTCCCAGTACTTC. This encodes CASSLGLAGSQTSQYF.

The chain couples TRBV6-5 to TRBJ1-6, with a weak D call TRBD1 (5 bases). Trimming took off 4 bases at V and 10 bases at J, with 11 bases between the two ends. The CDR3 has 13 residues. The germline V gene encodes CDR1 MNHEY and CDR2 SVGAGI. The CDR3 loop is CASSSPRDSPLHF. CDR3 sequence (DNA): TGTGCCAGCAGTTCCCCCAGGGACTCACCCCTCCACTTT.

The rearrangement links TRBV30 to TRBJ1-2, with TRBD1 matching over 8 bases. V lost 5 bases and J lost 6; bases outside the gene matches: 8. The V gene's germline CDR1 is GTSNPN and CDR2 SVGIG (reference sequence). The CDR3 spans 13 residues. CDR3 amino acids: CAWEGRTGNGYTF. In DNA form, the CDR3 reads TGTGCCTGGGAGGGGAGGACAGGGAATGGCTACACCTTC. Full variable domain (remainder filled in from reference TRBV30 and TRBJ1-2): SQTIHQWPATLVQPVGSPLSLECTVEGTSNPNLYWYRQAAGRGLQLLFYSVGIGQISSEVPQNLSASRPQDRQFILSSKKLLLSDSGFYLCAWEGRTGNGYTFGSGTRLTVV.

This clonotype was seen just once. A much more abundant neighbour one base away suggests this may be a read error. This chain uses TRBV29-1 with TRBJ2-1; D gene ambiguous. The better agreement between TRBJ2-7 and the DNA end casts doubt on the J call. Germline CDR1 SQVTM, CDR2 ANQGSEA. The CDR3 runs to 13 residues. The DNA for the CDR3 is TGCAGCGTTGAAGTTAGCTCCTACAATGAGCAGTACTTC. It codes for CSVEVSSYNEQYF.

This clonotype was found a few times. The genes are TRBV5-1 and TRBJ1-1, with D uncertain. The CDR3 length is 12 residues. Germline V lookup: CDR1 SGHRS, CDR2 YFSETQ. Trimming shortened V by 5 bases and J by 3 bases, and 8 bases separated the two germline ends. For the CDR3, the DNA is TGCGCCAGCAGATACGGGGACACTGAAGCTTTCTTT. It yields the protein CASRYGDTEAFF.

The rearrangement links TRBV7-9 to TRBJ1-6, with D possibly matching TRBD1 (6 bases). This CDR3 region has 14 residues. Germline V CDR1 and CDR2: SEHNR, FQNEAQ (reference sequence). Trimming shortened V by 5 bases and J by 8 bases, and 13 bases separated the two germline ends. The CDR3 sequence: CASSPRGTDSPLHF. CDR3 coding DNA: TGTGCCAGCAGCCCCAGGGGCACTGATTCACCCCTCCACTTT.

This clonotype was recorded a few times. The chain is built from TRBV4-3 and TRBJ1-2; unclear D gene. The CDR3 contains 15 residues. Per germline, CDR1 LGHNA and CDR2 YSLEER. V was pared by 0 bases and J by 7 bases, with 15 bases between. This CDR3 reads CASSQETPPSVGYTF. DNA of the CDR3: TGCGCCAGCAGCCAAGAAACCCCCCCATCCGTTGGCTACACCTTC.

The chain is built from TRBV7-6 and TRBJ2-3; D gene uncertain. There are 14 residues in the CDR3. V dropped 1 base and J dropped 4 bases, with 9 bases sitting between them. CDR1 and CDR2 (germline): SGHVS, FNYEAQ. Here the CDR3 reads CASSLERNPDTQYF. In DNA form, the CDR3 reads TGTGCCAGCAGCTTAGAGAGAAACCCAGATACGCAGTATTTT. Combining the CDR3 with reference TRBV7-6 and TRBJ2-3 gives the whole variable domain GAGVSQSPRYKVTKRGQDVALRCDPISGHVSLYWYRQALGQGPEFLTYFNYEAQQDKSGLPNDRFSAERPEGSISTLTIQRTEQRDSAMYRCASSLERNPDTQYFGPGTRLTVL.

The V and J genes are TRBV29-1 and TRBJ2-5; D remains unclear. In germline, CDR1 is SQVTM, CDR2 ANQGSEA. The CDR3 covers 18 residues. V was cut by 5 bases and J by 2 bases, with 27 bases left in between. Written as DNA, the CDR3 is TGCAGCGTTCGGTTGTTGCAACAGAATTTTATAGGACAAGAGACCCAGTACTTC. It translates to CSVRLLQQNFIGQETQYF.

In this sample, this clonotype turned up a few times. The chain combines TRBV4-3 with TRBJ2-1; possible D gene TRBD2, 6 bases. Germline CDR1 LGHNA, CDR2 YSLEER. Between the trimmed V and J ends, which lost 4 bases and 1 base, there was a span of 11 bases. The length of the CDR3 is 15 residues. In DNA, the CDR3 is TGCGCCAGCAGCCTTGCTAGCGCATCCTACAATGAGCAGTTCTTC. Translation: CASSLASASYNEQFF.